This TCR beta chain appears in the sequencing data of a study of PD-1 blockade in classical Hodgkin lymphoma (TCRdb year 2020). The study in broad terms: The study used TCR beta sequencing and CyTOF to define a peripheral blood immune signature of response to PD-1 blockade in classical Hodgkin lymphoma. The research as a whole found: The study was restricted to a single clinical trial cohort, and the causes of repertoire differences, possibly disease activity or prior therapy, were left undefined. Baseline TCR diversity was reported as lower in newly diagnosed patients than in healthy donors, and lower still in relapsed/refractory patients.

V is clipped by 0 bases and J by 8 bases, and the sequence between their germline boundaries is 14 bases long. As encoded in the germline V gene (reference sequence), CDR1 is LNHDA while CDR2 is SQIVND. The CDR3, cysteine through phenylalanine, is 15 amino acids long. Solely the CDR3 DNA is kept, with 45 bases framed from the first base. Genomic DNA was extracted with the Qiagen DNeasy kit from unsorted PBMCs and from negatively selected CD4+ and CD8+ fractions. TCR beta CDR3 regions were subjected to amplification by immunoSEQ multiplex PCR with primers that anneal to V and J segments. Amplification bias was minimized using a synthetic immune receptor repertoire, and residual bias was removed computationally after sequencing. In the source study's methods: Custom Python scripts were used to quantify repertoire diversity as the Shannon entropy index. Unsorted, CD4+ and CD8+ repertoires were analyzed separately, except for combined analyses in which CD4+ and CD8+ sequences were merged in silico. Imported from immuneACCESS, the table was reduced by TCRdb to in-frame sequences with V and J called. These copies leave out some clones; in studies compared against another copy, an unresolved V gene accounts for under half, and the cause of the remainder is not known. Clone size and V and J calls were adopted from that table, with D and trimming inferred from the DNA. In all, the sample holds more than 15,000 clones, and around 83% of those were seen once. The ten top clones hold roughly 1.2% of the sample.

The time point tag for this specimen amounts to: newly diagnosed, previously untreated cHL patient sample. Using a Miltenyi CD4+ T cell isolation kit, CD4+ T cells were purified from thawed PBMCs through magnetic negative selection. As a comparison group for the relapsed/refractory trial patients, PBMCs were sequenced from patients with newly diagnosed, previously untreated classical Hodgkin lymphoma. Peripheral blood was collected in 8 mL Vacutainer Cell Preparation Tubes, from which PBMCs were isolated by centrifugation and then cryopreserved. Purified CD4+ and CD8+ fractions were prepared only for cases where an additional PBMC sample was available. On LS columns in a quadroMACS separator, the magnetically labelled cells were depleted, and the flow-through was collected as the purified fraction. This clone was detected a few times. It has no known antigen specificity. Qualities for individual bases were not recorded, and no much larger clone is one base off.

The sequence came from a human donor with classical Hodgkin lymphoma. Sample: CD4+ T cells from blood. The chain links TRBV19 with TRBJ1-5; a tentative D match to TRBD1 spans 6 bases. The nucleotides are TGTGCCAGTAGTATAGATCTCACAGGGTGGAAGCCCCAGCATTTT. Its amino acids are CASSIDLTGWKPQHF.